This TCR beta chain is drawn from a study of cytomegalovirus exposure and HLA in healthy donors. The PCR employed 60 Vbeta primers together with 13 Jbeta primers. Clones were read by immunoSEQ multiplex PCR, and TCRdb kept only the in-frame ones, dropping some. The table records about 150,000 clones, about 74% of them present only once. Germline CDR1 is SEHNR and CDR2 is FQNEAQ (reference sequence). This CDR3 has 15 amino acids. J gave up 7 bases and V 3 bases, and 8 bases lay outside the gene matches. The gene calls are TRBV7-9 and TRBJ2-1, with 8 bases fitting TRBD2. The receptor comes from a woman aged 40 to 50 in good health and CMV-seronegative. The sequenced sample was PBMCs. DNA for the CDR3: TGTGCCAGCAGCTTGTCGGGGGGGGCCTGGAATGAGCAGTTCTTC. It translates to CASSLSGGAWNEQFF.